Each of the 3 T cell receptor beta chains below was sequenced from the same sample in a study of cytomegalovirus exposure and HLA in healthy donors (TCRdb year 2017). The library came from the immunoSEQ multiplex PCR assay. For the multiplex PCR, a mixture combining 60 forward primers for TCR Vbeta segments and 13 reverse primers for TCR Jbeta segments was used. In TCRdb, the immuneACCESS table is reduced to in-frame sequences with V and J assigned. These tables do not hold every clone; where another copy was compared, an unresolved V gene accounts for under half, and the others remain unexplained. In all, the sample holds about 140,000 clones, and roughly 85% of those were seen once. 1.5% of the sample is in the top ten clones. Sequencing input: PBMCs. The source is a man between 40 and 49 years old in good health and CMV-seronegative.

This chain joins TRBV11-2 and TRBJ1-1, with a possible D match to TRBD1 (6 bases). Trimming took off 1 base at V and 10 bases at J, with 16 bases between the two ends. Germline CDR1 is SGHAT and CDR2 is FQNNGV. The CDR3 contains 14 residues. CDR3 sequence reads: CASSLGRQVYAAFF. The CDR3 nucleotides read TGTGCCAGCAGCTTAGGCCGACAGGTATATGCAGCTTTCTTT. Based on the CDR3 plus reference TRBV11-2 and TRBJ1-1, the full variable domain is EAGVAQSPRYKIIEKRQSVAFWCNPISGHATLYWYQQILGQGPKLLIQFQNNGVVDDSQLPKDRFSAERLKGVDSTLKIQPAKLEDSAVYLCASSLGRQVYAAFFGQGTRLTVV.

The chain carries TRBV2 and TRBJ2-7, with 8 bases that match TRBD2. Trimming took 8 bases from V and 3 from J; bases not matched to a gene: 3. The CDR3 is 12 amino acids. Germline V gene sequence: CDR1 SNHLY, CDR2 FYNNEI. CDR3 coding DNA: TGTGCCAGCGCGGGGGGAGGCTACGAGCAGTACTTC. Its protein is CASAGGGYEQYF.

The rearrangement uses TRBV10-3 and TRBJ2-5; 9 bases are shared with TRBD2. The CDR3 is 16 residues long. In germline, CDR1 is ENHRY, CDR2 SYGVKD. V was clipped by 6 bases and J by 5 bases; unmatched bases: 13. The CDR3 here is CAIRTASGGGVETQYF. In DNA, the CDR3 is TGTGCCATCAGGACTGCCTCTGGCGGGGGGGTCGAGACCCAGTACTTC.